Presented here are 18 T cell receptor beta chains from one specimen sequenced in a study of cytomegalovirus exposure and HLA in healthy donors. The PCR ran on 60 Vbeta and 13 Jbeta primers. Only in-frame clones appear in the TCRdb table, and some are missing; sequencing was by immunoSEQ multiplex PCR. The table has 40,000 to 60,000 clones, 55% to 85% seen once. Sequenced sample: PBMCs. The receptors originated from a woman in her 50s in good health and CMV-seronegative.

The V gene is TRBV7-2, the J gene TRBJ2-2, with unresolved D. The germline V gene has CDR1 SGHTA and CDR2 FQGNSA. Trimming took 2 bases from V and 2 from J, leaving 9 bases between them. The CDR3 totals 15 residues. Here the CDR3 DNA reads TGTGCCAGCAGCTTACTTGGCGGAAACACCGGGGAGCTGTTTTTT. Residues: CASSLLGGNTGELFF.

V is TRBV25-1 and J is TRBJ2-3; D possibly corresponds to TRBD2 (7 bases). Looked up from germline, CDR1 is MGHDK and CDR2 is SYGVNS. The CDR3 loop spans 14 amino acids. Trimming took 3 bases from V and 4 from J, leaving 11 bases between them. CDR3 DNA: TGTGCCAGCAGTGAGGGGGGGGGCCCAGATACGCAGTATTTT. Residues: CASSEGGGPDTQYF.

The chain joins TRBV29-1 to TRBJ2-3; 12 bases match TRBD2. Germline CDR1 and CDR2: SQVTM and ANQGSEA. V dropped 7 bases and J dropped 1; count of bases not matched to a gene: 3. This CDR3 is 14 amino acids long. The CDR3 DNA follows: TGCAGCGCGAGACTAGCGGGAGGCACAGATACGCAGTATTTT. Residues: CSARLAGGTDTQYF.

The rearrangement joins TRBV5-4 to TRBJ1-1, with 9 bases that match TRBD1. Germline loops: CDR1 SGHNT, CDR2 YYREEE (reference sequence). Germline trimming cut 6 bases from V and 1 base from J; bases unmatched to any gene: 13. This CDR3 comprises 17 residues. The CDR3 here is CASTPTGGVSKNTEAFF. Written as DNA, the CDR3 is TGTGCCAGCACCCCGACAGGGGGGGTATCAAAGAACACTGAAGCTTTCTTT.

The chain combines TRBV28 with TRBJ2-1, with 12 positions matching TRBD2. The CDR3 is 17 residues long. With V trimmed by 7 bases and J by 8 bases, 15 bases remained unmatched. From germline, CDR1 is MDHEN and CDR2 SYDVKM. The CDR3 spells CASTGLAGIRQGDEQFF. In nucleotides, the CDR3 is TGTGCCAGCACTGGACTAGCGGGAATCCGACAAGGCGATGAGCAGTTCTTC.

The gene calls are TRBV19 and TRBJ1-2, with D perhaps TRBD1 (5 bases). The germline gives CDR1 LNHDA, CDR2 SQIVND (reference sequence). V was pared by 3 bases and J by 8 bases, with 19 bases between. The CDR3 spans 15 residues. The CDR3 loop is CASSILGGTSAGYTF. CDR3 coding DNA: TGTGCCAGTAGTATTTTAGGAGGGACGTCCGCAGGCTACACCTTC. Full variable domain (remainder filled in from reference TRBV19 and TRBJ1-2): DGGITQSPKYLFRKEGQNVTLSCEQNLNHDAMYWYRQDPGQGLRLIYYSQIVNDFQKGDIAEGYSVSREKKESFPLTVTSAQKNPTAFYLCASSILGGTSAGYTFGSGTRLTVV.

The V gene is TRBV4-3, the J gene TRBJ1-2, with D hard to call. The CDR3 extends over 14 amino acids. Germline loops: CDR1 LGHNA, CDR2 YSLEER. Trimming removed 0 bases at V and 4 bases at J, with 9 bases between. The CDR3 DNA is TGCGCCAGCAGCCAAGATCAGAACAGCTATGGCTACACCTTC. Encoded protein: CASSQDQNSYGYTF.

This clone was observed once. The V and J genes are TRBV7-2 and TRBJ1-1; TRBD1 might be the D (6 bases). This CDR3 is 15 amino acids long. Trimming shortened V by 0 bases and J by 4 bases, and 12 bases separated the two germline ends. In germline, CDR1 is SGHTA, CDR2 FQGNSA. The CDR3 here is CASSLATGRGTEAFF. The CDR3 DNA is TGTGCCAGCAGCTTAGCTACAGGGCGAGGCACTGAAGCTTTCTTT. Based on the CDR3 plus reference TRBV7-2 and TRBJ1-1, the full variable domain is GAGVSQSPSNKVTEKGKDVELRCDPISGHTALYWYRQSLGQGLEFLIYFQGNSAPDKSGLPSDRFSAERTGGSVSTLTIQRTQQEDSAVYLCASSLATGRGTEAFFGQGTRLTVV.

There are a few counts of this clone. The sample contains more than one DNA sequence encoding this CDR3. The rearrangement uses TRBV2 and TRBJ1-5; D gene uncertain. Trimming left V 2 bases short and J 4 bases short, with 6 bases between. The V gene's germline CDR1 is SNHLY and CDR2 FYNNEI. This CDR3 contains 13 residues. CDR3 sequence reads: CASSESRNQPQHF. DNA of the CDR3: TGTGCCAGCAGTGAAAGCAGGAATCAGCCCCAGCATTTT. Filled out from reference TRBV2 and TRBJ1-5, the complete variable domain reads EPEVTQTPSHQVTQMGQEVILRCVPISNHLYFYWYRQILGQKVEFLVSFYNNEISEKSEIFDDQFSVERPDGSNFTLKIRSTKLEDSAMYFCASSESRNQPQHFGDGTRLSIL.

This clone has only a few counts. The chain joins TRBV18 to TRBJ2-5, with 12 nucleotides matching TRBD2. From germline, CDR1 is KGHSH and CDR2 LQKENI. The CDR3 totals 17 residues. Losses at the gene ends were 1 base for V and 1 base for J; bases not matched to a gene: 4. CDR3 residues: CASSPRSTSGGQETQYF. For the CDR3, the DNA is TGTGCCAGCTCACCACGCTCGACTAGCGGGGGCCAAGAGACCCAGTACTTC. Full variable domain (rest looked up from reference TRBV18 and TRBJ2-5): NAGVMQNPRHLVRRRGQEARLRCSPMKGHSHVYWYRQLPEEGLKFMVYLQKENIIDESGMPKERFSAEFPKEGPSILRIQQVVRGDSAAYFCASSPRSTSGGQETQYFGPGTRLLVL.

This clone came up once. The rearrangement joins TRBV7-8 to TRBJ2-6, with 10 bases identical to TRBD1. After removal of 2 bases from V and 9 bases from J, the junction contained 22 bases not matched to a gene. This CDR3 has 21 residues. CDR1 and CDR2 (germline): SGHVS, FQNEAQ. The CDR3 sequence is CASSLKALVGTGVWVGNVLTF. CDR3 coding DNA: TGTGCCAGCAGCTTAAAGGCCCTGGTAGGGACAGGGGTTTGGGTGGGCAACGTCCTGACTTTC.

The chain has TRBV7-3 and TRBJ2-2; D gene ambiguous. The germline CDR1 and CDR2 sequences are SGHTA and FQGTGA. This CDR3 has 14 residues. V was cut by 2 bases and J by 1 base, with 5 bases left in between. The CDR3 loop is CASSLSGNTGELFF. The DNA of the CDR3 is TGTGCCAGCAGCTTATCAGGGAACACCGGGGAGCTGTTTTTT.

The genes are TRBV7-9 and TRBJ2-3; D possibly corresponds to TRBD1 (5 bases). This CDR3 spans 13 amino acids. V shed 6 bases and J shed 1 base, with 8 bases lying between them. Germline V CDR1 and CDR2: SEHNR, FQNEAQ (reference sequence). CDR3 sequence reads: CASSTGGTDTQYF. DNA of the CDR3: TGTGCCAGCAGTACAGGAGGCACAGATACGCAGTATTTT.

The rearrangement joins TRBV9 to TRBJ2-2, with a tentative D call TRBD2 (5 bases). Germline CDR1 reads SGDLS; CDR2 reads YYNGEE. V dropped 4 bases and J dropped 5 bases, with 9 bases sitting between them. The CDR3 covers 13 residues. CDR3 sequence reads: CASSPPGTGELFF. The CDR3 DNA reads TGTGCCAGCAGCCCACCGGGGACCGGGGAGCTGTTTTTT.

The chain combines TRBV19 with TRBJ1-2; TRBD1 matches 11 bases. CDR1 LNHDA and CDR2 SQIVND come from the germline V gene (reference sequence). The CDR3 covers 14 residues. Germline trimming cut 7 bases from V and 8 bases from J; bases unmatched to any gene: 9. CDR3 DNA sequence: TGTGCCAGTACAGGGACAGGGGGATCGCGGGGCTACACCTTC. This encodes CASTGTGGSRGYTF.

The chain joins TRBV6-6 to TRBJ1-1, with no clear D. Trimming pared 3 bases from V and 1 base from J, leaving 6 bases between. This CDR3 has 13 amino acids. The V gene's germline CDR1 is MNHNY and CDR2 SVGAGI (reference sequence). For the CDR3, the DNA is TGTGCCAGCAGTTATGGCGGGAACACTGAAGCTTTCTTT. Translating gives CASSYGGNTEAFF.

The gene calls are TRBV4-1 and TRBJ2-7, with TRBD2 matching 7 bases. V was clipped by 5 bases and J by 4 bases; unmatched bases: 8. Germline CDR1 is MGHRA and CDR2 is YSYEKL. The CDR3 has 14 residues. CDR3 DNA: TGCGCCAGCAGCTCCCAGGAGGGAGGGTACGAGCAGTACTTC. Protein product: CASSSQEGGYEQYF.

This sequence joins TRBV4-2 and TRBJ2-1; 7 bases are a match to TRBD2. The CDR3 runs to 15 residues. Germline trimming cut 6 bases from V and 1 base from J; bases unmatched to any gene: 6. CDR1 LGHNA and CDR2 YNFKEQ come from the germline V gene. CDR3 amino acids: CASSPSGISYNEQFF. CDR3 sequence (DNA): TGTGCCAGCAGTCCCAGCGGGATTTCCTACAATGAGCAGTTCTTC.